Listed below are T cell receptor beta chains from one sample, sequenced in a study of early T cells in non-severe SARS-CoV-2 infection. TCRdb reprocessed the 5' RACE reads via MiXCR and lists one record per CDR3 protein. The data contain 65,000 to 85,000 distinct CDR3 sequences, over 10% of them singletons. Source material: whole blood. The receptors here all came from an adult who was a healthcare worker with PCR-confirmed SARS-CoV-2 infection or an uninfected control (not recorded which). The CDR3 runs from the conserved cysteine through the conserved F or W. A D gene is named only where the DNA matches it firmly. Size values are once, few and many counts, or a class for expanded clones, and some rows have none.

DNA	CDR3	D	J	size	V
TGTGCCAGCAGTTTATCGGGTCCTAACTATGGCTACACCTTC	CASSLSGPNYGYTF	.	TRBJ1-2	few	TRBV27
TGCAGTGCTGCTCCCAGCGCACAAGAGACCCAGTACTTC	CSAAPSAQETQYF	.	TRBJ2-5	many	TRBV20-1
TGTGCCAGCAGACCGCCGGGACAGGGAGGCGGCTACACCTTC	CASRPPGQGGGYTF	TRBD1	TRBJ1-2	many	TRBV12-3/TRBV12-4
TGTGCCAGCAGTTACTTGCGGACCCTCTACGAGCAGTACTTC	CASSYLRTLYEQYF	.	TRBJ2-7	.	TRBV6-6
TGTGCCAGCAGCCAAAACACAGGGCGCTATAATTCACCCCTCCACTTT	CASSQNTGRYNSPLHF	.	TRBJ1-6	many	TRBV14
TGTGCCAGCAGCCAGGGCTCTGACAGGCGTCACACTGAAGCTTTCTTT	CASSQGSDRRHTEAFF	.	TRBJ1-1	.	TRBV28
TGTGCCAGCAGTTTGGGGACTGAAGCTTTCTTT	CASSLGTEAFF	.	TRBJ1-1	many	TRBV27
TGTGCCAGCAGCCATGGGACAGGGTGGCCCCAGCATTTT	CASSHGTGWPQHF	TRBD1	TRBJ1-5	many	TRBV14
TGTGCCAGCAGTGAAGATAGCGGGGGCAGCTCCTACGAGCAGTACTTC	CASSEDSGGSSYEQYF	TRBD2	TRBJ2-7	many	TRBV6-1
TGCAGTGCTAGAATATTAGCGTATGAGCAGTTCTTC	CSARILAYEQFF	.	TRBJ2-1	.	TRBV20-1
TGTGCCAGCAGACCTAGTAACACAGATACGCAGTATTTT	CASRPSNTDTQYF	.	TRBJ2-3	.	TRBV28
TGTGCCAGCAGCCAAGATCTAGCGGGAGACGGAGAGACCCAGTACTTC	CASSQDLAGDGETQYF	TRBD2	TRBJ2-5	.	TRBV3-1
TGTGCCAGCAGCTTAGGTCCCGGGACAGCCTACGAGCAGTACTTC	CASSLGPGTAYEQYF	TRBD1	TRBJ2-7	few	TRBV7-2
TGCAGTGCTAAGGTGGGGCCAGATTACAATGAGCAGTTCTTC	CSAKVGPDYNEQFF	.	TRBJ2-1	many	TRBV20-1
TGTGCCAGCAGCTACGGACAGGTGGAGTACTTC	CASSYGQVEYF	TRBD1	TRBJ2-7	many	TRBV7-8
TGTGCCAGCAGCACTAGCGTAGCCAAAAACATTCAGTACTTC	CASSTSVAKNIQYF	TRBD2	TRBJ2-4	few	TRBV6-5
TGCAGTGTACCCGGAGTGCCCTACAATGAGCAGTTCTTC	CSVPGVPYNEQFF	.	TRBJ2-1	many	TRBV20-1
TGTGCCAGCAGTCCCCGGACAGGGAGTTATGGCTACACCTTC	CASSPRTGSYGYTF	TRBD1	TRBJ1-2	.	TRBV28
TGCAGCGTGGGGCCGGGACAACGCACAGATACGCAGTATTTT	CSVGPGQRTDTQYF	.	TRBJ2-3	many	TRBV29-1
TGTGCCAGCAGTTATCAGAACACTGAAGCTTTCTTT	CASSYQNTEAFF	.	TRBJ1-1	many	TRBV6-5
TGTGCCATCAGCAGTCAGGGCCTGAACACTGAAGCTTTCTTT	CAISSQGLNTEAFF	.	TRBJ1-1	many	TRBV10-3
TGCGCCAGCAGTGATCCGCTAGCGGGGAATGAGCAGTTCTTC	CASSDPLAGNEQFF	TRBD2	TRBJ2-1	many	TRBV10-2
TGTGCCAGCAGCCCGTCCGGAGACTCCTACGAGCAGTACTTC	CASSPSGDSYEQYF	.	TRBJ2-7	few	TRBV7-2
TGTGCCAGCAGTTACCAGATTTTGAACACTGAAGCTTTCTTT	CASSYQILNTEAFF	.	TRBJ1-1	.	TRBV2
TGTGCTAGTGGTTTGGTACCTAGCGGGAGGGCCACAGACTTC	CASGLVPSGRATDF	TRBD2	TRBJ2-7	.	TRBV12-5
TGTGCCAGTAGTATATTGGGGGCAGAGGGCTACACCTTC	CASSILGAEGYTF	.	TRBJ1-2	few	TRBV19
TGTGCCAGCAGACAGAGCTCTGGAAACACCATATATTTT	CASRQSSGNTIYF	.	TRBJ1-3	.	TRBV6-5
TGTGCCATCAGTGGTACAGGGTTTGAAGCTTTCTTT	CAISGTGFEAFF	.	TRBJ1-1	.	TRBV10-3
TGTGCCACTCGAGGGGACTCTAACTATGGCTACACCTTC	CATRGDSNYGYTF	.	TRBJ1-2	many	TRBV10-3
TGCGCCAGCAGCTCTCAACCGACTAGCGGCCAAGAGACCCAGTACTTC	CASSSQPTSGQETQYF	TRBD2	TRBJ2-5	many	TRBV5-1
TGCGCCAGCAGCTTCAAGGGCCCCCAAGAGACCCAGTACTTC	CASSFKGPQETQYF	.	TRBJ2-5	many	TRBV5-1
TGTGCCAGCAGCGTGGGCACAGATACGCAGTATTTT	CASSVGTDTQYF	.	TRBJ2-3	few	TRBV9
TGCAGTGCTAGTAAGGGGGCGCGTATGAACACTGAAGCTTTCTTT	CSASKGARMNTEAFF	TRBD1	TRBJ1-1	few	TRBV20-1
TGTGCCAGCAGTTACTCGACTGTGGGGGTCGAGCAGTACTTC	CASSYSTVGVEQYF	.	TRBJ2-7	many	TRBV6-5
TGTGCCACCAGTGATTTTCAAGGTGCTGGGGCCAACGTCCTGACTTTC	CATSDFQGAGANVLTF	.	TRBJ2-6	many	TRBV24-1
TGTGCCAGCTCACCCCCTTCCGGGAGGAACACTGAAGCTTTCTTT	CASSPPSGRNTEAFF	.	TRBJ1-1	many	TRBV18